These 9 T cell receptor beta chains came from one sample sequenced in a study of blood T cell repertoires in COVID-19. Measured with immunoSEQ multiplex PCR; TCRdb has only the in-frame clones, and not every one. The sample lists 300,000 to 450,000 clones; roughly 85% were seen once. Input material: peripheral blood. These receptors were obtained from a woman under 30 with acute or convalescent COVID-19.

The chain uses TRBV6-6 and TRBJ2-6; D uncertain. CDR1 and CDR2 from the germline V gene are MNHNY and SVGAGI (reference sequence). Trimming removed 6 bases from V and 4 bases from J, with 13 bases in between. This CDR3 comprises 15 residues. As DNA, the CDR3 is TGTGCCAGCAGCCCCGACAATCCCGGGGCCAACGTCCTGACTTTC. Translated, it gives CASSPDNPGANVLTF.

V gene TRBV3-1 (or the pseudogene TRBV3-2) combines with J gene TRBJ2-7; D might be TRBD2 (7 bases). V was pared by 3 bases and J by 6 bases, with 18 bases between. This CDR3 has 15 residues. Germline CDR1 is LGHDT and CDR2 is YNNKEL (reference sequence). CDR3 in amino acids: CASSHSGRGTGEQYF. In DNA, the CDR3 is TGTGCCAGCAGCCATTCTGGGAGGGGGACCGGCGAGCAGTACTTC.

The chain links TRBV2 to TRBJ2-3; D unresolved. The CDR3 covers 15 residues. Looked up from germline, CDR1 is SNHLY and CDR2 is FYNNEI. V lost 7 bases, J lost 4 bases, and 18 bases lay in between. In DNA form, the CDR3 reads TGTGCCAGCAAGGTCCGAGGCTTGGGTCCAGATACGCAGTATTTT. Protein: CASKVRGLGPDTQYF.

The J gene is TRBJ1-2, the V gene TRBV19; D remains unclear. CDR3 length equals 12 residues. Germline V lookup: CDR1 LNHDA, CDR2 SQIVND (reference sequence). Deletions cut 0 bases from V and 13 bases from J, with 12 bases between. CDR3 loop: CASSIDQARPTF. CDR3 DNA sequence: TGTGCCAGTAGTATAGACCAGGCCAGGCCCACCTTC.

As concerns this clone: Compared with germline, one end of the junction differs, possibly owing to a read error. The V gene is TRBV29-1, the J gene TRBJ1-2; 9 nucleotides agree with TRBD1. CDR3 length: 12 amino acids. Germline lookup yields CDR1 SQVTM and CDR2 ANQGSEA. The CDR3 loop reads CSVEPRGQGWAF. Here the CDR3 DNA reads TGCAGCGTTGAACCACGCGGACAGGGGTGGGCCTTC.

This clone was seen only a few times. The chain joins TRBV19 to TRBJ2-4; 10 bases are a match to TRBD1. The V segment lost 5 bases and the J segment 5 bases; nucleotides outside the gene matches: 6. This CDR3 has 15 residues. Germline V lookup: CDR1 LNHDA, CDR2 SQIVND (reference sequence). The CDR3: CASSGSGTGENIQYF. DNA of the CDR3: TGTGCCAGTAGTGGCTCCGGGACAGGGGAAAACATTCAGTACTTC.

This clone was counted a single time. The chain couples TRBV24-1 to TRBJ2-1; D is perhaps TRBD1 (5 bases). V lost 1 base and J 10 bases, leaving 16 bases between the germline ends. CDR3 length: 15 amino acids. The V gene's germline CDR1 is KGHDR and CDR2 SFDVKD. The DNA of the CDR3 is TGTGCCACCAGTGATTTAGGCTTAAACAGGCCCGAGCAGTTCTTC. This gives the protein CATSDLGLNRPEQFF.

The chain has TRBV27 and TRBJ1-6; possible D gene TRBD1, 5 bases. Germline-derived CDR1 and CDR2 are MNHEY and SMNVEV (reference sequence). V was cut by 1 base and J by 9 bases, with 10 bases left in between. This CDR3 is 14 amino acids long. CDR3 sequence (DNA): TGTGCCAGCAGTTTATTGGGGGGTGGTTCACCCCTCCACTTT. Amino acids: CASSLLGGGSPLHF.

The genes are TRBV18 and TRBJ1-3, with TRBD1 identical over 7 bases. Unmatched junction bases numbered 6, after V lost 4 bases and J lost 0 bases. CDR1 is KGHSH, CDR2 LQKENI, per germline. This CDR3 is 16 amino acids long. The CDR3 bases are TGTGCCAGCTCACTGGGGCCAGGGGGCTCTGGAAACACCATATATTTT. Protein sequence: CASSLGPGGSGNTIYF.